The next 10 T cell receptor beta chains were all read from a single sample in a study of blood T cell repertoires in COVID-19 (dated by TCRdb to about 2020). Library creation used the immunoSEQ multiplex PCR assay. TCRdb provides this immuneACCESS table in a form limited to in-frame rearrangements. Some clones are lacking; in checked studies, under half of them reflect an unresolved V gene, and why the rest are absent is not known. This sample lists about 58,000 clones; around 90% were detected once. More than 10% of the sample comes from the top ten. Sequencing input: peripheral blood. These TCRs come from a man in his fifties or sixties with active COVID-19.

This clone was seen only a few times. V is TRBV4-2 and J is TRBJ1-4, with no clear D. The CDR3 is 17 residues long. The germline CDR1 and CDR2 sequences are LGHNA and YNFKEQ. The ends were cut back, 2 bases at V and 4 bases at J, with 17 bases in the middle. CDR3 nucleotides: TGTGCCAGCAGCCAAACGCAGGCCCCATCTCGTAATGAAAAACTGTTTTTT. Its protein product is CASSQTQAPSRNEKLFF.

This chain joins TRBV28 and TRBJ1-1; weak D call: TRBD1 (5 bases). The CDR3 length is 13 residues. V lost 5 bases and J lost 8, with 15 bases in between. CDR1 is MDHEN, CDR2 SYDVKM, per germline. This chain's CDR3 is CASSPAGEVEAFF. The CDR3, as DNA: TGTGCCAGCAGTCCGGCGGGGGAGGTCGAAGCTTTCTTT.

The chain links TRBV4-1 to TRBJ1-2; maybe TRBD1 (6 bases). The V gene's germline CDR1 is MGHRA and CDR2 YSYEKL. V lost 3 bases, J lost 4 bases, and 15 bases lay in between. The CDR3 length is 15 residues. The CDR3 DNA reads as TGCGCCAGCAGCCACCCACAGGGTTCGAGCTATGGCTACACCTTC. Its protein is CASSHPQGSSYGYTF.

The chain carries TRBV11-3 and TRBJ2-7; TRBD1 matches 8 bases. There are 14 residues in the CDR3. Germline V gives CDR1 SGHNT, CDR2 YENEEA. J was trimmed by 1 base and V by 1 base; bases with no gene match: 0. Written as DNA, the CDR3 is TGTGCCAGCAGCTTAGGGACAGGGTCCTACGAGCAGTACTTC. It is translated as CASSLGTGSYEQYF.

The rearrangement joins TRBV5-6 to TRBJ2-1; TRBD2 aligns across 7 bases. The CDR3 contains 13 residues. From germline, CDR1 is SGHDT and CDR2 YYEEEE. J lost 15 bases, V lost 4 bases, and 13 bases had no gene match. The CDR3 sequence is CASSLAGDSPPFF. DNA for the CDR3: TGTGCCAGCAGCCTCGCGGGGGACTCCCCGCCGTTCTTC.

This clone appeared once. The genes are TRBV14 and TRBJ1-1, with D perhaps matching TRBD1 (5 bases). This CDR3 is 15 amino acids long. Germline V lookup: CDR1 SGHDN, CDR2 FVKESK. V shed 0 bases and J shed 0 bases, with 8 bases lying between them. The CDR3 DNA follows: TGTGCCAGCAGCCAAGATTACAGGTTGAACACTGAAGCTTTCTTT. It codes for CASSQDYRLNTEAFF.

The rearrangement joins TRBV9 to TRBJ2-5, with 14 bases aligning to TRBD2. The CDR3 extends over 19 amino acids. Germline CDR1 SGDLS, CDR2 YYNGEE. The junction had 12 bases not matched to a gene; V was cut back by 0 bases and J by 5 bases. The CDR3 coding sequence is TGTGCCAGCAGCGTAGTTGGCGGGACTAGCGGGAGAAGGAGGGAGACCCAGTACTTC. This codes for CASSVVGGTSGRRRETQYF.

This clone was seen just once. V and J are TRBV5-6 and TRBJ1-5; 7 bases agree with TRBD1. Germline V gives CDR1 SGHDT, CDR2 YYEEEE. The CDR3 runs 14 residues. V shed 6 bases, J shed 6 bases, and the junction held 9 bases outside the gene matches. The CDR3 region is CASNRQGGTQPQHF. The DNA of the CDR3 is TGTGCCAGCAATAGACAGGGAGGTACTCAGCCCCAGCATTTT.

The chain is built from TRBV30 and TRBJ1-3, with no clear D. CDR1 and CDR2 from the germline V gene are GTSNPN and SVGIG (reference sequence). Trimming took off 3 bases at V and 1 base at J, with 4 bases between the two ends. This CDR3 is 12 amino acids long. CDR3 sequence: CAWSSSGNTIYF. In DNA form, the CDR3 reads TGTGCCTGGAGCAGTTCTGGAAACACCATATATTTT.

The sample holds one count of this clone. This chain connects TRBV28 to TRBJ2-7, with a weak D call TRBD2 (5 bases). This CDR3 region has 17 residues. V was shortened by 3 bases and J by 0 bases, with 18 bases between the two germline ends. Germline CDR1 is MDHEN and CDR2 is SYDVKM. CDR3 protein: CASSFPVMSGNSYEQYF. The DNA for the CDR3 is TGTGCCAGCAGTTTCCCCGTGATGAGCGGAAACTCCTACGAGCAGTACTTC.